This T cell receptor beta chain is from a study of shared clonotypes between healthy human individuals. Notes on the study in general: Blood was the only sampled material, and tissue repertoires likely differ.

As for this clone: What it binds is not known.

The CDR3 runs to 14 residues. Germline V lookup: CDR1 MDHEN, CDR2 SYDVKM. J gave up 7 bases and V 3 bases, and 8 bases lay outside the gene matches. Sequenced by immunoSEQ multiplex PCR; TCRdb stores in-frame clones only, minus some. The sample yields 2 million to 2.5 million clones, about 90% seen once. This sequence joins TRBV28 and TRBJ2-5; 7 positions match TRBD2. The sequenced material came from naive CD4+ T cells from PBMCs. Subset here: CD45RA+ positively selected. The TCR originated in a man aged 18 to 30 in good health. Some clones in this sample may be carry-over from other donors' samples. CDR3 protein: CASSFRGRGGTQYF. The CDR3 DNA follows: TGTGCCAGCAGTTTTCGGGGCCGCGGGGGGACCCAGTACTTC.